The next 15 T cell receptor beta chains were all read from a single sample in a study of human T cells and chemical hapten exposure. Time point in this sample: patch test 1, 2 weeks after DPC sensitization. Indicated treatment: therapeutic diphenylcyclopropenone sensitization with weekly scalp DPC. TCRdb passed the RACE reads through MiXCR, listing each CDR3 protein once. In the table there are some 340,000 distinct CDR3 sequences, around 7% of which are singletons. Sequences were derived from whole blood, sampled in connection with sensitization to the hapten diphenylcyclopropenone (DPC). Receptors originate from a woman between 18 and 29 years old with alopecia areata. Some clones in this sample may be carry-over from other donors' samples.

At least ten counts were recorded for this clonotype. Compared with germline, one end of the junction differs, possibly owing to a read error. The chain combines TRBV4-3 with TRBJ2-1; 11 bases line up with TRBD2. The germline CDR1 and CDR2 sequences are LGHNA and YSLEER. The CDR3 has 16 residues. The CDR3 nucleotides are TGCGCCAGCAGCCAAGAAGCTAGCGGGGGGTACACTGAGCAGTTCTTC. It encodes CASSQEASGGYTEQFF.

This chain joins TRBV13 and TRBJ2-3; TRBD2 aligns across 7 bases. The CDR3 is made up of 13 amino acids. From germline, CDR1 is PRHDT and CDR2 FYEKMQ (reference sequence). With 10 bases clipped from V and 7 bases from J, the junction kept 11 bases outside the gene matches. CDR3: CATGPSGANTQYF. The CDR3 DNA is TGTGCCACCGGCCCTAGCGGTGCGAATACGCAGTATTTT.

V usage is TRBV11-1 and J usage is TRBJ2-6; 8 bases fit TRBD1. From germline, CDR1 is SGHAT and CDR2 FQDESV (reference sequence). The CDR3 extends over 17 amino acids. V lost 5 bases and J lost 2; bases outside the gene matches: 8. The CDR3 here is CASSTGQGRTGANVLTF. DNA for the CDR3: TGTGCCAGCAGCACCGGACAGGGAAGAACTGGGGCCAACGTCCTGACTTTC.

This clonotype was detected a few times. The chain has TRBV28 and TRBJ1-1; weak D call: TRBD1 (6 bases). CDR3 length equals 14 residues. Germline V CDR1 and CDR2: MDHEN, SYDVKM. V gave up 5 bases and J gave up 7 bases, with 17 bases separating them. CDR3 DNA: TGTGCCAGCAGTCTTCTATTGTCCAGGGGTGAAGCTTTCTTT. It encodes CASSLLLSRGEAFF.

This clonotype was seen only a few times. The chain links TRBV27 to TRBJ2-7, with D possibly being TRBD1 (6 bases). Trimming took 4 bases from V and 5 from J, leaving 12 bases between them. CDR1 MNHEY and CDR2 SMNVEV come from the germline V gene (reference sequence). There are 13 residues in the CDR3. The CDR3 spells CASSSTGIHEQYF. In nucleotides, the CDR3 is TGTGCCAGCAGTTCCACAGGGATCCACGAGCAGTACTTC.

This clonotype was observed at least ten times. V is TRBV4-3 and J is TRBJ2-3, with D perhaps assigned TRBD1 or TRBD2 (6 bases each). CDR1 and CDR2 (germline): LGHNA, YSLEER. The ends were cut back, 1 base at V and 4 bases at J, with 15 bases in the middle. The length of the CDR3 is 16 residues. This chain's CDR3 is CASSQVSEGGADTQYF. The CDR3 DNA reads TGCGCCAGCAGCCAAGTTTCGGAGGGGGGTGCAGATACGCAGTATTTT.

The CDR3 DNA reads TGCGCCAGCAGCTCGGACAGAGTGTCGTACGAGCAGTACTTC. Amino acid sequence: CASSSDRVSYEQYF. J is TRBJ2-7 and V is TRBV5-1; a weak D match, TRBD1 (6 bases). V was cut by 3 bases and J by 4 bases, with 14 bases left in between. The germline gives CDR1 SGHRS, CDR2 YFSETQ. The CDR3 consists of 14 residues.

This clonotype was counted many times. This chain connects TRBV6-1 to TRBJ2-3; the match to TRBD2 covers 9 bases. The CDR3 loop spans 15 amino acids. Losses at the gene ends were 7 bases for V and 4 bases for J; bases not matched to a gene: 9. Germline CDR1 is MNHNS and CDR2 is SASEGT. The CDR3 coding sequence is TGTGCCAGCACCCTACCGTTAGCGGGGGCAGATACGCAGTATTTT. It is translated as CASTLPLAGADTQYF.

Concerning this clonotype itself: Because it lacks the conserved phenylalanine or tryptophan at the end, this CDR3 is likely a read error. V usage is TRBV12-3 or TRBV12-4 and J usage is TRBJ1-1; D gene ambiguous. Between the trimmed V and J ends, which lost 3 bases and 1 base, there was a span of 6 bases. The CDR3 has 13 amino acids. CDR3 residues: CASSFQTNTEAFL. In nucleotides, the CDR3 is TGTGCCAGCAGTTTCCAGACGAACACTGAAGCTTTCCTT.

This clonotype came up a few times. This chain links TRBV7-6 with TRBJ1-1; D is undetermined. The V gene lost 10 bases and the J gene lost 2 bases, with 17 bases spanning the gap. There are 14 residues in the CDR3. Looked up from germline, CDR1 is SGHVS and CDR2 is FNYEAQ. This chain's CDR3 is CATQVELENTEAFF. The CDR3 nucleotides read TGTGCCACCCAAGTGGAGTTGGAAAACACTGAAGCTTTCTTT.

Worth noting for this clonotype: Likely a read error: the CDR3 ends without its conserved phenylalanine or tryptophan. The limits of the CDR3 on the DNA are not certain, so only TCRdb's listed CDR3 is given. The CDR3 region is CASSQVPSTSGGAP. This sequence joins TRBV3-1 and TRBJ2-7; TRBD2 is the table's D call, not checked against the DNA. The CDR3 region is 14 residues in length, termini included. Germline V gene data show CDR1 as LGHDT and CDR2 as YNNKEL (reference sequence).

The CDR3 loop is CATNPGQGPYEQYF. Here the CDR3 DNA reads TGTGCCACCAACCCGGGACAGGGCCCCTACGAGCAGTACTTC. The V gene is TRBV6-1, the J gene TRBJ2-7; TRBD1 agrees at 9 bases. The germline CDR1 and CDR2 sequences are MNHNS and SASEGT. Trimming removed 10 bases from V and 2 bases from J; junction bases left unmatched: 9. This CDR3 is built from 14 residues.

This clonotype has more than one count but fewer than ten. The V and J genes are TRBV5-1 and TRBJ1-5; maybe TRBD1 (5 bases). The V end was cut by 4 bases, the J end by 7 bases, with 15 bases between. Germline-derived CDR1 and CDR2 are SGHRS and YFSETQ. The CDR3 is 14 residues long. The DNA for the CDR3 is TGCGCCAGCAGCGTGGGACGGGGGGACCAGCCCCAGCATTTT. Translated: CASSVGRGDQPQHF.

The V and J genes are TRBV5-4 and TRBJ2-7; 9 bases agree with TRBD1. Trimming cost V 2 bases and J 0 bases; bases outside gene matches: 3. This CDR3 contains 15 residues. Germline CDR1 is SGHNT and CDR2 is YYREEE (reference sequence). DNA of the CDR3: TGTGCCAGCAGCTTAGCGACAGGGGGCTCCTACGAGCAGTACTTC. Translating gives CASSLATGGSYEQYF.

This clonotype was detected ten times or more. The chain has TRBV3-1 and TRBJ1-2; 8 bases map to TRBD1. The germline V gene encodes CDR1 LGHDT and CDR2 YNNKEL (reference sequence). CDR3 length: 14 residues. With V trimmed by 4 bases and J by 4 bases, 5 bases remained unmatched. CDR3 sequence (DNA): TGTGCCAGCAGCCCGAGACAGGGGAGCTATGGCTACACCTTC. Translation: CASSPRQGSYGYTF.